This T cell receptor beta chain was found in a study of blood T cell repertoires in COVID-19 (dated by TCRdb to 2020 to 2022). Looking at the study overall: Collaborator samples came from the United States, Italy and Spain and covered acute and convalescent phases of COVID-19. The material from the prospective study consisted of cDNA or gDNA derived from T cells, B-cell-depleted T cells, or PBMCs. The sample metadata nearly always contained a de-identified subject ID, COVID-19 status, age in years and sex. Where available, HLA class I and class II types were obtained from metadata supplied by the sample provider rather than from assay-based typing. The repertoires were made available in a free public database intended to serve as a resource for research on the immune response to SARS-CoV-2. Samples were obtained from the ongoing ImmuneRACE study (first 160 participants) and from over a thousand subjects provided by 6 global collaborators. The dataset comprised deeply sampled blood TCRbeta repertoires from subjects exposed to, actively infected with, or recovered from COVID-19.

CDR1 SNHLY and CDR2 FYNNEI are derived from the germline V gene. Including the terminal cysteine and phenylalanine, the CDR3 comprises 13 residues. Solely the CDR3 DNA is kept, with 39 bases framed from the first base. The V end loses 5 bases and the J end loses 7 bases, and a stretch of 11 bases separates them. TCRbeta CDR3 regions were amplified from genomic DNA using the immunoSEQ Assay, a bias-controlled multiplex PCR. The study's processing was this. The number of nucleated cells in each sample was estimated from the amplification of reference gene primers within the assay. Sequence reads were collapsed and filtered to measure the absolute abundance of every unique TCRbeta CDR3 rearrangement. For each sample, productive Simpson clonality was calculated as the square root of Simpson's diversity index across productive rearrangements. Held by TCRdb, this immuneACCESS table contains in-frame sequences only and omits some clones. Under half of the omission traces to an unresolved V gene where checked; the cause of the rest is unknown. The D gene and trimming were derived from the DNA, and the V and J assignments and clone size from that table. This sample has about 53,000 clones in its table, and about four fifths of those were observed once. The ten largest clones represent more than 2.5% of the sample.

Study-wide findings and limitations: Clinical and demographic metadata were provided uncurated, with the amount varying by source and participant.

Concerning this clone itself: What antigen it recognizes has not been identified. Base qualities are not provided; no much larger clone lies one nucleotide away.

Each collaborating institution followed its own protocols to collect whole blood in K2EDTA tubes. For TCRbeta analysis, collaborators shipped samples as frozen whole blood, isolated PBMCs, or DNA extracted from either of those sample types. Sequencing was carried out using peripheral blood. This sequence uses TRBV2 and TRBJ1-4; TRBD1 is a possible D gene, resting on 6 matching bases. This clonotype originated in a woman aged 60-75 years with acute or convalescent COVID-19. The CDR3 in this case is CASSTGTGEKLFF. The sequence in DNA is TGTGCCAGCAGTACAGGGACGGGTGAAAAACTGTTTTTT. The CDR3 plus the reference TRBV2 and TRBJ1-4 genes for the other parts give the full variable domain: EPEVTQTPSHQVTQMGQEVILRCVPISNHLYFYWYRQILGQKVEFLVSFYNNEISEKSEIFDDQFSVERPDGSNFTLKIRSTKLEDSAMYFCASSTGTGEKLFFGSGTQLSVL.